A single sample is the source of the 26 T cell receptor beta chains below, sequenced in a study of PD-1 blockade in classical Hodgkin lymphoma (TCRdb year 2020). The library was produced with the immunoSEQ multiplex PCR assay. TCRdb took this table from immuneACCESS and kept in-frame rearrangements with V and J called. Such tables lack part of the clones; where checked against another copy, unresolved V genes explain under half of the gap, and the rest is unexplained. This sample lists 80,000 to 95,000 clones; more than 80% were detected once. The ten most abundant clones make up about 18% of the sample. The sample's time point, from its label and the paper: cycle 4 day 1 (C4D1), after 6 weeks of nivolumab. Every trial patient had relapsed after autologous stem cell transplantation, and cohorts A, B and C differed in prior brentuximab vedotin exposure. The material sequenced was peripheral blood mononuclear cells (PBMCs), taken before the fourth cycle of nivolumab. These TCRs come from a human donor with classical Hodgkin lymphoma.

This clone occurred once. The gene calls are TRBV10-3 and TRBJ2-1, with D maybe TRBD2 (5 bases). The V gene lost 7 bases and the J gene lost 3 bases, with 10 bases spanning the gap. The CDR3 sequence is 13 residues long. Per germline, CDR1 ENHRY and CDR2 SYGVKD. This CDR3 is CAIKRTGYNEQFF. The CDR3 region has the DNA TGTGCCATCAAAAGGACTGGCTACAATGAGCAGTTCTTC.

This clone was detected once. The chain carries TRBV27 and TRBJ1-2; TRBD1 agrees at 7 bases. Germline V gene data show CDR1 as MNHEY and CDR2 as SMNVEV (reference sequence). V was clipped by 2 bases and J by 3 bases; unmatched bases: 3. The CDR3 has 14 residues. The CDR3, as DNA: TGTGCCAGCAGTTTAAGGGGGCGCCACTATGGCTACACCTTC. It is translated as CASSLRGRHYGYTF.

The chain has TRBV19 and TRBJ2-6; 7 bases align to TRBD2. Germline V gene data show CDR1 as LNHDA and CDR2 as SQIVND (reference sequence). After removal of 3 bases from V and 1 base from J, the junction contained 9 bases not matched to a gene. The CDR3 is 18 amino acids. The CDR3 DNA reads TGTGCCAGTAGTATCCGGGGGGTTTCCCCATCTGGGGCCAACGTCCTGACTTTC. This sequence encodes CASSIRGVSPSGANVLTF.

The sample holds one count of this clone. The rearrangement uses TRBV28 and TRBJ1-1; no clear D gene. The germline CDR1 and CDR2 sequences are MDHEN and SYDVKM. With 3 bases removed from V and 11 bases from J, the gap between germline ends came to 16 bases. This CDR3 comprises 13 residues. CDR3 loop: CASSLGASLDAFF. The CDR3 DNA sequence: TGTGCCAGCAGTTTGGGAGCAAGCCTTGACGCTTTCTTT. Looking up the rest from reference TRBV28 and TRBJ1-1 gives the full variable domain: DVKVTQSSRYLVKRTGEKVFLECVQDMDHENMFWYRQDPGLGLRLIYFSYDVKMKEKGDIPEGYSVSREKKERFSLILESASTNQTSMYLCASSLGASLDAFFGQGTRLTVV.

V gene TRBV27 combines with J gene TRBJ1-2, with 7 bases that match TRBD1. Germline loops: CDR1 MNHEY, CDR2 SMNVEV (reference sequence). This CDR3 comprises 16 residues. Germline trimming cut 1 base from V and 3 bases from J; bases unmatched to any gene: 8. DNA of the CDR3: TGTGCCAGCAGTTTATTCGGGGACAGTCGCGACTATGGCTACACCTTC. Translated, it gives CASSLFGDSRDYGYTF.

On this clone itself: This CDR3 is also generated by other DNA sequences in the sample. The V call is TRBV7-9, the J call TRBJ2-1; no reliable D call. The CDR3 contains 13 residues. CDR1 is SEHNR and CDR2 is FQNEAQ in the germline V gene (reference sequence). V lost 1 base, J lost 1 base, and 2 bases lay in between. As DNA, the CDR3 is TGTGCCAGCAGCTTAGGTTCCTACAATGAGCAGTTCTTC. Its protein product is CASSLGSYNEQFF.

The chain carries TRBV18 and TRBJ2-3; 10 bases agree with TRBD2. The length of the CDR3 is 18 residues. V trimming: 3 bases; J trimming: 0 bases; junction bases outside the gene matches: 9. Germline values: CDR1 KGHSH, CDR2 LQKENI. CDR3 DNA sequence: TGTGCCAGCTCACCCCTGGAGACTAGCGGGCTAAGCACAGATACGCAGTATTTT. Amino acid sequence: CASSPLETSGLSTDTQYF.

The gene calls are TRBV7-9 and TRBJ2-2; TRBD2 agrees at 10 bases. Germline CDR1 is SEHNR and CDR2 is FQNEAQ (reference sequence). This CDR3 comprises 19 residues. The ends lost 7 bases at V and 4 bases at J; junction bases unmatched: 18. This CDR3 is CASNPRLGLAGVGTGELFF. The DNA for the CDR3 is TGTGCCAGCAACCCAAGGCTGGGGCTAGCGGGAGTCGGCACCGGGGAGCTGTTTTTT. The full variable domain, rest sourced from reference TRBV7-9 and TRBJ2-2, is DTGVSQNPRHKITKRGQNVTFRCDPISEHNRLYWYRQTLGQGPEFLTYFQNEAQLEKSRLLSDRFSAERPKGSFSTLEIQRTEQGDSAMYLCASNPRLGLAGVGTGELFFGEGSRLTVL.

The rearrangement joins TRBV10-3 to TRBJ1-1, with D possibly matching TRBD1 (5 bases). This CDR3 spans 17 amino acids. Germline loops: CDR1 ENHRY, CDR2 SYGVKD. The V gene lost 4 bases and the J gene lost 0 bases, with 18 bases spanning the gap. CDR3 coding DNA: TGTGCCATCAGTGGGGCCCAGGGTATAGGGATGAACACTGAAGCTTTCTTT. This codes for CAISGAQGIGMNTEAFF.

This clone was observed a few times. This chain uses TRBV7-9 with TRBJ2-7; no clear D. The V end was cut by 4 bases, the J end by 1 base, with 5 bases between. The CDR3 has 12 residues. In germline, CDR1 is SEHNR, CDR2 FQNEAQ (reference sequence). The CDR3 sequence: CASSSSSYEQYF. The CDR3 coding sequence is TGTGCCAGCAGCTCTTCGTCCTACGAGCAGTACTTC.

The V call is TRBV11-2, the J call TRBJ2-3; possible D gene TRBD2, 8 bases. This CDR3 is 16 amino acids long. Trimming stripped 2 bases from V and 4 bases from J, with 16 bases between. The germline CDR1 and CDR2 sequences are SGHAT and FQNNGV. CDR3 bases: TGTGCCAGCAGCTTATGGGGGACTAGGGGGCCAGATACGCAGTATTTT. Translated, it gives CASSLWGTRGPDTQYF.

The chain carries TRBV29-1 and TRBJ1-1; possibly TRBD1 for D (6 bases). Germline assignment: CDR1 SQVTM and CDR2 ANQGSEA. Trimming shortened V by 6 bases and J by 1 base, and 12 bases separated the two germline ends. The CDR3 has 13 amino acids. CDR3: CSVGTLTNTEAFF. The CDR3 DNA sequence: TGCAGCGTCGGGACATTGACGAACACTGAAGCTTTCTTT.

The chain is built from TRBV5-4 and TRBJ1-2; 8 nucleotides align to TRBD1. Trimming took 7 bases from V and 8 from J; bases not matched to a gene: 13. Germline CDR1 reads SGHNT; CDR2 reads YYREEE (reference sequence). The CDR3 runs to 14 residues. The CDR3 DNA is TGTGCCAGCGGAGATCAGGGGGCAATCGGCGGCTACACCTTC. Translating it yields CASGDQGAIGGYTF.

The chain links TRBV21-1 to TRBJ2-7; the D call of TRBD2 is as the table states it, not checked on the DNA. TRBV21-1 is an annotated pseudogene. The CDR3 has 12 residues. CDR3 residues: CASGTSTDEQYF. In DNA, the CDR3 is TGTGCCAGCGGAACGTCGACTGACGAGCAGTACTTC.

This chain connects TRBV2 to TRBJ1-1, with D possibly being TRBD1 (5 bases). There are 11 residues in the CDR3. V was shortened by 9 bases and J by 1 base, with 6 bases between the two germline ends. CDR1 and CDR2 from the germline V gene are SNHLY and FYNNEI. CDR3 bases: TGTGCCAGTACAGGGAACACTGAAGCTTTCTTT. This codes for CASTGNTEAFF.

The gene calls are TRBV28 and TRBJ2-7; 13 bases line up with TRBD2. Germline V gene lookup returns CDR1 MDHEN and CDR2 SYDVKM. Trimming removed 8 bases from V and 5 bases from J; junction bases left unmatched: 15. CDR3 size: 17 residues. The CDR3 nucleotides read TGTGCCAGCGGCTTACCCTCGGGACTAGCGGGATACGACGAGCAGTACTTC. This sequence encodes CASGLPSGLAGYDEQYF.

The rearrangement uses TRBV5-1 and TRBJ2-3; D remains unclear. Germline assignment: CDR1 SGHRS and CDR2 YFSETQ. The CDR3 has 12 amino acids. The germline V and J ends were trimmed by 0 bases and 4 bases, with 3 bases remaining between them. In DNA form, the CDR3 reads TGCGCCAGCAGCTTGGTTTCAGATACGCAGTATTTT. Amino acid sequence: CASSLVSDTQYF.

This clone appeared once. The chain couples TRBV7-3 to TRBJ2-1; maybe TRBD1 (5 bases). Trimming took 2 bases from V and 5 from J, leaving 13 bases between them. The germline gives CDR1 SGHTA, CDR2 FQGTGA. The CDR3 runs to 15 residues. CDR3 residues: CASSLQGRDHNEQFF. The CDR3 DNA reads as TGTGCCAGCAGCTTACAGGGCAGGGATCACAATGAGCAGTTCTTC.

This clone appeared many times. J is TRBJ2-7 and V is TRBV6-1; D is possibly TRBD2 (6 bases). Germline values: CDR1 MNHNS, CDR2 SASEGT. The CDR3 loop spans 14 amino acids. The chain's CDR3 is CAIAGRSGLYEQYF. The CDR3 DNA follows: TGTGCAATCGCGGGGCGTAGCGGCCTCTACGAGCAGTACTTC.

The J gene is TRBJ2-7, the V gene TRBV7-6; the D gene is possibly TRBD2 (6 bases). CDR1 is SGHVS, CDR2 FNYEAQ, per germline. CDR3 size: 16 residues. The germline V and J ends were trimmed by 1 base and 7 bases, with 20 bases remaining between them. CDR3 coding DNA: TGTGCCAGCAGCTTAGGACTCGTGGGGGGAACCGCGGAGCAGTACTTC. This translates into CASSLGLVGGTAEQYF.

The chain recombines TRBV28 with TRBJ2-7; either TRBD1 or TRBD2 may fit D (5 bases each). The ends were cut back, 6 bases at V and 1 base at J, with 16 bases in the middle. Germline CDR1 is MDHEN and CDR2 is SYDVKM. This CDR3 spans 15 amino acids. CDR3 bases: TGTGCCAGCAGGCCAGGGACCGACTATTCCTACGAGCAGTACTTC. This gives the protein CASRPGTDYSYEQYF.

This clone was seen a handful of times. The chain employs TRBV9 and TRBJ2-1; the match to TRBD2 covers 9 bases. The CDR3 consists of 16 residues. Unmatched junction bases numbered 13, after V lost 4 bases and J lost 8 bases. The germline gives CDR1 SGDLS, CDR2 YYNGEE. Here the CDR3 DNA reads TGTGCCAGCAGCCTAAGCGGGGGGCCGAACACCGATGAGCAGTTCTTC. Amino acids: CASSLSGGPNTDEQFF.

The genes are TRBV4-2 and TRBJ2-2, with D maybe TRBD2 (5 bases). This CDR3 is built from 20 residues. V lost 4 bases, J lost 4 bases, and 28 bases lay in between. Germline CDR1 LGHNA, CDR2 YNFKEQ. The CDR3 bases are TGTGCCAGCAGCCTCAAGTCTCGCGGAGTGGGAGTGAGTAGCACCGGGGAGCTGTTTTTT. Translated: CASSLKSRGVGVSSTGELFF.

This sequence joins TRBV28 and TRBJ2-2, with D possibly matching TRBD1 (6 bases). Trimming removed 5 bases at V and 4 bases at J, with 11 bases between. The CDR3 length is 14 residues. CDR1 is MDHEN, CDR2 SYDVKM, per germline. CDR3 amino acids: CASSPETGTGELFF. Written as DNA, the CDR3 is TGTGCCAGCAGTCCCGAGACAGGCACCGGGGAGCTGTTTTTT.

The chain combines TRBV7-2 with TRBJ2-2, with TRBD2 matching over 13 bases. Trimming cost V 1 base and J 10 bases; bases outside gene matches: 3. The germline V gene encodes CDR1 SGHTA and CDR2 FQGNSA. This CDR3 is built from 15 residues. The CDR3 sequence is CASSLGLAGGTELFF. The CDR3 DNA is TGTGCCAGCAGCTTAGGACTAGCGGGAGGCACGGAGCTGTTTTTT. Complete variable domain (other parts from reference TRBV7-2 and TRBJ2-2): GAGVSQSPSNKVTEKGKDVELRCDPISGHTALYWYRQSLGQGLEFLIYFQGNSAPDKSGLPSDRFSAERTGGSVSTLTIQRTQQEDSAVYLCASSLGLAGGTELFFGEGSRLTVL.

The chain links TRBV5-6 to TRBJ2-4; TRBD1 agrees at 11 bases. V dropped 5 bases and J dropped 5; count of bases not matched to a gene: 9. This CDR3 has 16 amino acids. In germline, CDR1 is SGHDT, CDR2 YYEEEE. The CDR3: CASRMSGQGAQNIQYF. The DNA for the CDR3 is TGTGCCAGCAGGATGAGCGGACAGGGGGCCCAAAACATTCAGTACTTC. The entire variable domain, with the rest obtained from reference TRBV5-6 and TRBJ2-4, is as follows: DAGVTQSPTHLIKTRGQQVTLRCSPKSGHDTVSWYQQALGQGPQFIFQYYEEEERQRGNFPDRFSGHQFPNYSSELNVNALLLGDSALYLCASRMSGQGAQNIQYFGAGTRLSVL.